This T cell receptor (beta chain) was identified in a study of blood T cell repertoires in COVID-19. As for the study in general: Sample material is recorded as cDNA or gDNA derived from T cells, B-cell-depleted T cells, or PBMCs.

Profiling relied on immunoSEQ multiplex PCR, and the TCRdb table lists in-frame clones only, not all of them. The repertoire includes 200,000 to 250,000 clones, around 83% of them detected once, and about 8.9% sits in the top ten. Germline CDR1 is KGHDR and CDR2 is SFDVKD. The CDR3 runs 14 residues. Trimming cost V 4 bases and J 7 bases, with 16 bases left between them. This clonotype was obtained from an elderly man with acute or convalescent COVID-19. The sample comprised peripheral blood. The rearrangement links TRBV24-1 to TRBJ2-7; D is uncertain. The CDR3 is CATSEGPPPWEQYF. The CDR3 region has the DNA TGTGCCACCAGTGAGGGCCCTCCACCGTGGGAGCAGTACTTC.